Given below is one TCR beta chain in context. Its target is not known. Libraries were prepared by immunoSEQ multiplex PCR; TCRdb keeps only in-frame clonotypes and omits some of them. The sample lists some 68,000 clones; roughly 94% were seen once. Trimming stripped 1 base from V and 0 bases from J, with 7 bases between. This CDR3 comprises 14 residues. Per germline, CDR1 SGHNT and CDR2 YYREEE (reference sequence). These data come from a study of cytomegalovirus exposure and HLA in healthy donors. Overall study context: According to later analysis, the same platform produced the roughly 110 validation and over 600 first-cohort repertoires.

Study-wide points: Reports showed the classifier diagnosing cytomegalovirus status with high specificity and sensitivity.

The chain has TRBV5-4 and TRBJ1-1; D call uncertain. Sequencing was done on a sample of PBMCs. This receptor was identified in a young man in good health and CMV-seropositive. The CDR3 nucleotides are TGTGCCAGCAGCTTGACAGAAGTGAACACTGAAGCTTTCTTT. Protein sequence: CASSLTEVNTEAFF. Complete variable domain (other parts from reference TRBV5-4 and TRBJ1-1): ETGVTQSPTHLIKTRGQQVTLRCSSQSGHNTVSWYQQALGQGPQFIFQYYREEENGRGNFPPRFSGLQFPNYSSELNVNALELDDSALYLCASSLTEVNTEAFFGQGTRLTVV.